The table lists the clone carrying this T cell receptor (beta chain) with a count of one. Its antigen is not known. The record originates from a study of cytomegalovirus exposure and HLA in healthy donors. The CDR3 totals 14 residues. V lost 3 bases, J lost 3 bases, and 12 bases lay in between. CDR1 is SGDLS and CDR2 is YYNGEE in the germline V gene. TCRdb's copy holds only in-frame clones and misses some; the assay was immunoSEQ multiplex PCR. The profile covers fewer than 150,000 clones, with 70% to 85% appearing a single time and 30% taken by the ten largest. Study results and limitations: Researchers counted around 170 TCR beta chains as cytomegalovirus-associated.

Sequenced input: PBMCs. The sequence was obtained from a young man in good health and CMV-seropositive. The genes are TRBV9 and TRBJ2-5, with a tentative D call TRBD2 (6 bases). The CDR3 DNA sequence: TGTGCCAGCAGCGCGGGGACGGGGGAAGAGACCCAGTACTTC. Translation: CASSAGTGEETQYF.